This T cell receptor (beta chain) was sequenced in a study of T cells in Graves' hyperthyroidism and ophthalmopathy. This CDR3 spans 16 amino acids. V was trimmed by 6 bases and J by 1 base, leaving 18 bases between them. Per the germline V gene, CDR1 is MNHEY and CDR2 is SVGEGT. Amplification yielded TCR beta CDR3 regions, with RNA transcripts as the source. In the first-round RT-PCR of the TCR CDR3, the HTBI primer set was used. MiXCR was run by TCRdb on the multiplex PCR reads, yielding one entry per CDR3 protein. The sample shows about 500,000 distinct CDR3 sequences, roughly 16% of them seen only once. The table lists this clonotype with many counts.

The chain employs TRBV6-2 or TRBV6-3 and TRBJ1-2; tentative D call: TRBD1 (5 bases). This sequence originates from a young woman with Graves' ophthalmopathy. Sequencing input: blood. The CDR3 DNA follows: TGTGCCAGCAGCCGGGACCTCCAGGAGTATAACTATGGCTACACCTTC. Its protein product is CASSRDLQEYNYGYTF.